The clone carrying this TCR beta chain was detected once. Original handling: Reference gene primer amplification gave nucleated cell count estimates. Assay: immunoSEQ multiplex PCR; the TCRdb copy retains only in-frame clones and omits some. The V and J calls and clone size come from that table; D and trimming were worked out from the DNA. Found here are 110,000 to 150,000 clones, about 85% of them singletons; the top ten hold roughly 6.2%. The germline V and J ends were trimmed by 5 bases and 8 bases, with 12 bases remaining between them. CDR1 is SEHNR, CDR2 FQNEAQ, per germline (reference sequence). The CDR3 loop spans 12 amino acids. This sample is part of a study of blood T cell repertoires in COVID-19. Overall study: The cDNA or gDNA used as material had been derived from T cells, B-cell-depleted T cells, or PBMCs.

Allocation to cohorts depended on clinical history reported by the participants. Symptom resolution, clearance, or two negative PCRs marked the recovered donors of Cohort 3. This TCR derives from a woman aged 40-49 years who had recovered from COVID-19. The J gene is TRBJ1-2, the V gene TRBV7-9; D gene unclear. Sample: PBMCs or T cells enriched from blood (not recorded which). This CDR3 reads CASSLFGGGYTF. As DNA, the CDR3 is TGTGCCAGCAGCCTCTTTGGAGGCGGCTACACCTTC. Drawing the rest from reference TRBV7-9 and TRBJ1-2, the complete variable domain is DTGVSQNPRHKITKRGQNVTFRCDPISEHNRLYWYRQTLGQGPEFLTYFQNEAQLEKSRLLSDRFSAERPKGSFSTLEIQRTEQGDSAMYLCASSLFGGGYTFGSGTRLTVV.